The clone carrying this T cell receptor beta chain appeared once. The target antigen is unknown. Some clones are missing from TCRdb's copy, which holds only in-frame ones; the method was immunoSEQ multiplex PCR. The data contain 55,000 to 70,000 clones, 90% to 95% of them seen just once; the ten biggest clones take up 2% to 2.5%. This entry comes from a study of cytomegalovirus exposure and HLA in healthy donors. The CDR3 contains 17 residues. V was pared by 0 bases and J by 4 bases, with 8 bases of the junction left unmatched. The V gene's germline CDR1 is SGHRS and CDR2 YFSETQ. Regarding the study as a whole: Specificity for CMV antigens was confirmed in vitro for a few of the CMV-associated chains. Rarity marked most TCR sequences, yet some public TCRs occurred in many donors. For cytomegalovirus status, the classifier reportedly gave diagnoses with high specificity and sensitivity. Subsequent analysis of the 120 or so validation repertoires found a tendency for first-cohort TCR clusters to co-occur.

Sequenced: PBMCs. The TCR sequence derives from a woman aged 25 to 45 in good health and CMV-seronegative. J is TRBJ2-2 and V is TRBV5-1, with 8 bases aligning to TRBD2. The CDR3 nucleotides are TGCGCCAGCAGCTTGGCCACGGGAGGGCCTTCCACCGGGGAGCTGTTTTTT. Its protein is CASSLATGGPSTGELFF.